This TCR beta chain is from a study of CD8+ T cells in alopecia areata. At the level of the study: Tofacitinib therapy lasting 6 to 18 months was followed by 6 months off drug. The study, taken as a whole, reports: Tofacitinib significantly brought down scalp clonality and expanded CD8+ clones among top 100.

Investigators isolated RNA and reverse transcribed it into cDNA to act as the sequencing template. TCRdb keeps only in-frame clones here, not all; method: immunoSEQ multiplex PCR. The sample contains about 76,000 clones, roughly 70% of which appear only once. Treatment of the sample: oral pan-JAK inhibitor, 5-10 mg twice daily. Isolation of CD4+ and CD8+ T cells from PBMCs was achieved by sorting. This clone was observed a handful of times. Its antigen remains unknown. V lost 0 bases and J lost 0, with 10 bases in between. Germline V gene sequence: CDR1 SGHRS, CDR2 YFSETQ. The CDR3 consists of 16 residues.

J is TRBJ2-1 and V is TRBV5-1, with D possibly being TRBD1 (5 bases). This material consisted of CD8+ T cells sorted from blood, taken at week 24, from a patient treated with tofacitinib. This clonotype originated in a human donor with alopecia areata. Here the CDR3 reads CASSLVGHNSYNEQFF. DNA of the CDR3: TGCGCCAGCAGCTTGGTAGGACACAACTCCTACAATGAGCAGTTCTTC. The complete variable domain, with remaining parts taken from reference TRBV5-1 and TRBJ2-1, reads KAGVTQTPRYLIKTRGQQVTLSCSPISGHRSVSWYQQTPGQGLQFLFEYFSETQRNKGNFPGRFSGRQFSNSRSEMNVSTLELGDSALYLCASSLVGHNSYNEQFFGPGTRLTVL.